A selection of T cell receptor beta chains follows, all from one sample in a study of cytomegalovirus exposure and HLA in healthy donors. Produced via immunoSEQ multiplex PCR; TCRdb's table is partial and in-frame only. The profile shows around 140,000 clones, approximately 87% of them singletons. Input material: PBMCs. These receptors originate from a man in his forties in good health and CMV-seronegative. Both conserved end residues are part of each CDR3. D genes are given only for firm matches. Some rows mark clone size as missing; the rest say once, few, many or name a class of expanded clone.

cdr3_nt	cdr3_aa	v_call	j_call	d_call	clone_size
TGTGCCTCTAGGGGCGGGAGGTACCCCGGGGAGCTGTTTTTT	CASRGGRYPGELFF	TRBV6-5	TRBJ2-2	TRBD2	.
TGTGCCAGCAGCTTGGGTCTCAGGGTGGAGACCCAGTACTTC	CASSLGLRVETQYF	TRBV5-6	TRBJ2-5	.	.
TGCGCCAGCAGCCCCGATGGGGACAGGGCAGGCTACACCTTC	CASSPDGDRAGYTF	TRBV5-1	TRBJ1-2	TRBD1	.
TGTGCCAGCAGAGGGGACAGGGGCTTGAATTCACCCCTCCACTTT	CASRGDRGLNSPLHF	TRBV2	TRBJ1-6	TRBD1	.
TGTGCCAGCAGCTGGGGACAGGGACTTAGCAATCAGCCCCAGCATTTT	CASSWGQGLSNQPQHF	TRBV7-6	TRBJ1-5	TRBD1	once
TGTGCTAGCAGCTTCGCAACAGGGTCGAACTACGAGCAGTACTTC	CASSFATGSNYEQYF	TRBV7-7	TRBJ2-7	.	.
TGTGCCAGCTCACAGAATGCAGGGTTGGTAGACACTGAAGCTTTCTTT	CASSQNAGLVDTEAFF	TRBV18	TRBJ1-1	.	.
TGTGCCAGCAGTTCCCCCGGGACAGAAGAGACCCAGTACTTC	CASSSPGTEETQYF	TRBV27	TRBJ2-5	TRBD1	.
TGTGCCTGGAGAGGGCAGGGAACCTACGAGCAGTACTTC	CAWRGQGTYEQYF	TRBV30	TRBJ2-7	.	.
TGTGCCAGCAGTGGATCCGGGACAGGGCATGGGCACCCCTACGAGCAGTACTTC	CASSGSGTGHGHPYEQYF	TRBV28	TRBJ2-7	TRBD1	.
TGTGCCAGCAGCCCTTGGGGGCGGGCGGGCGAGCAGTACTTC	CASSPWGRAGEQYF	TRBV7-9	TRBJ2-7	.	.
TGTGCCACCATACCGGGGGACCAAGGGGATGCCCTCTTCTACGAGCAGTACTTC	CATIPGDQGDALFYEQYF	TRBV2	TRBJ2-7	.	.
TGTGCCAGCAGTGCTTCGGGACTGTCGAACTATGGCTACACCTTC	CASSASGLSNYGYTF	TRBV6-1	TRBJ1-2	.	.
TGTGCTAGCAGCTTATCCTCTAGGCCCAATGAGCAGTTCTTC	CASSLSSRPNEQFF	TRBV7-7	TRBJ2-1	.	once
TGTGCCAGCAGCCGGAGCGCAGATACGCAGTATTTT	CASSRSADTQYF	TRBV5-5	TRBJ2-3	.	.
TGCAGCGTGGTGGCAGGGGTGAACACTGAAGCTTTCTTT	CSVVAGVNTEAFF	TRBV29-1	TRBJ1-1	.	once
TGCGCCAGCAGCGAACAACTAGCGGGAGTGGAAAATGAGCAGTTCTTC	CASSEQLAGVENEQFF	TRBV4-3	TRBJ2-1	TRBD2	.
TGTGCCAGCAGCCCGGACAGGGCTAGCACAGATACGCAGTATTTT	CASSPDRASTDTQYF	TRBV5-4	TRBJ2-3	TRBD1	.
TGTGCCAGCAGTTTAGCGGGGGTCACAGATACGCAGTATTTT	CASSLAGVTDTQYF	TRBV28	TRBJ2-3	TRBD2	.
TGTGCCAGCAGCGTAGAGGGGTTCCAGCCCCAGCATTTT	CASSVEGFQPQHF	TRBV9	TRBJ1-5	.	.
TGTGCCAGTAGTATTCTAGGGGCGCGTGGAAACACCATATATTTT	CASSILGARGNTIYF	TRBV19	TRBJ1-3	.	.
TGTGCCATCAACCTGGGACTAGCGGGGCAGAACACCGGGGAGCTGTTTTTT	CAINLGLAGQNTGELFF	TRBV10-3	TRBJ2-2	TRBD2	.
TGCGCCAGCAGAGTTGACAGTTTCACAGATACGCAGTATTTT	CASRVDSFTDTQYF	TRBV5-1	TRBJ2-3	.	.
TGTGCCAGCAGCCCCAGGGCGGCTTATGACAATGAGCAGTTCTTC	CASSPRAAYDNEQFF	TRBV7-9	TRBJ2-1	.	few
TGTGCCAGCAGTGATCGGGCGGGGGGAGGGCATGAGCAGTTCTTC	CASSDRAGGGHEQFF	TRBV2	TRBJ2-1	TRBD2	.
TGTGCCAGCAGCAACCGACAGGGACTAGAAGAGACCCAGTACTTC	CASSNRQGLEETQYF	TRBV13	TRBJ2-5	.	.
TGTGCCAGCAGCTTTGGACAGGGGGCGGACGAGCAGTACTTC	CASSFGQGADEQYF	TRBV7-6	TRBJ2-7	TRBD1	.
TGTGCCTGGAGTGGTGGACTAGACAATGAGCAGTTCTTC	CAWSGGLDNEQFF	TRBV30	TRBJ2-1	TRBD2	.
TGTGCCAGCAGCACCGAGGGGGGGATACAATTTAGCACAGATACGCAGTATTTT	CASSTEGGIQFSTDTQYF	TRBV7-4	TRBJ2-3	.	.
TGTGCCAGCAGTGAAAACAGGGCACCTAATGAAAAACTGTTTTTT	CASSENRAPNEKLFF	TRBV6-1	TRBJ1-4	.	.
TGTGCCAGCAGCCACGGGACAGCGAACACTGAAGCTTTCTTT	CASSHGTANTEAFF	TRBV5-6	TRBJ1-1	TRBD1	.